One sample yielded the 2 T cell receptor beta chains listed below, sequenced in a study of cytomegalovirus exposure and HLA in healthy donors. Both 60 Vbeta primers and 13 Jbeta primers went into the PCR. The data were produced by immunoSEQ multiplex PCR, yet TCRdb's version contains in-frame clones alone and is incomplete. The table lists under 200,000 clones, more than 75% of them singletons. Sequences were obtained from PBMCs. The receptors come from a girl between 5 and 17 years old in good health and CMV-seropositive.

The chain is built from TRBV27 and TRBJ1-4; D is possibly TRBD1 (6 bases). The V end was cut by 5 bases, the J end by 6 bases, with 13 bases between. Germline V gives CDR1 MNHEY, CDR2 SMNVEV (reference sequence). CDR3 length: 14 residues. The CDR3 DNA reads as TGTGCCAGCAGTCCCAGGGGTAGGGATGAAAAACTGTTTTTT. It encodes CASSPRGRDEKLFF.

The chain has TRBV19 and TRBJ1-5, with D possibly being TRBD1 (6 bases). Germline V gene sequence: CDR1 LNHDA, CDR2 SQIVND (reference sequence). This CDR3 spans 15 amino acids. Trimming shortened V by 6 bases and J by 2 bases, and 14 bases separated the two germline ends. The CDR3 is CASSRGIGGNQPQHF. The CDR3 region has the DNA TGTGCCAGTAGCAGGGGAATAGGGGGCAATCAGCCCCAGCATTTT.